This paragraph reports one TCR beta chain. This clonotype has a count of ten or more. This receptor's antigen is unknown. Qualities for individual bases were not recorded, and no much larger clone is one base off. The entry originates in a study of post-analysis software for immune sequencing data (dated by TCRdb to about 2015). Regarding the complete study: Disease courses on record covered relapsing-remitting, secondary progressive and progressive-relapsing multiple sclerosis, though some patients had no subtype annotation. A subset of samples was prepared in parallel using single-end sample barcoding, then pooled and co-amplified after Illumina adapter ligation. Patient repertoires were compared against roughly 11 previously published healthy control repertoires from donors aged roughly 6 to 28 years. Beyond this particular receptor, the publication reports: Significantly higher frequencies in patients than in controls were found for a handful of TRBV segments, including TRBV5-6, TRBV5-1 and TRBV20-1. Strong co-clustering of samples prepared in the same batch was shown by direct clustering with F measure, prompting a batch-effect correction. The control group was slightly older than the multiple sclerosis patient group. Normalized Chao1 diversity was significantly lower in multiple sclerosis patients than controls, suggesting substantial peripheral T-cell clonal expansion.

Library generation was performed with PCR. Sequencing relied on an Illumina HiSeq 2500. To reduce PCR and sequencing biases, unique molecular identifiers were incorporated into the TCR beta cDNA libraries. About 500,000 cDNA molecules were obtained for every 1 to 10 million input T cells, so each molecule roughly corresponded to one T cell. Patient libraries were prepared and sequenced with the same protocol used for the earlier healthy control dataset. Within a given batch, samples were prepared together, multiplexed and sequenced on the same HiSeq lane. The study's processing was this. MIGEC handled the raw barcoded reads, throwing out single-read molecular identifier groups before consensus assembly and CDR3 extraction. VDJtools was used for post-analysis of the clonotype tables, with diversity normalized by down-sampling every dataset to the smallest sample size. To correct batch-related cross-sample contamination, repertoire overlap clustering matched CDR3 amino acid sequences but not nucleotide sequences. TCRdb's own reprocessing of the public reads used fastp at Q25 and MiXCR and kept productive beta chains. Under each unique CDR3 protein, matching rows form one entry showing the most common genes and DNA. TCRdb, not the original authors, processed these V and J calls. The sample has some 260,000 distinct CDR3 sequences on record, roughly a third of them singletons. The top ten hold roughly 4.8% of the sample.

At the junction V is shortened by 4 bases and J by 4 bases; bases outside the gene matches: 5. CDR1 DFQATT and CDR2 SNEGSKA are derived from the germline V gene (reference sequence). Counted from cysteine to phenylalanine, this CDR3 has 15 amino acids. Solely the CDR3 DNA is kept, with 45 bases framed from the first base. To demonstrate the VDJtools post-analysis software, TCR beta repertoires were profiled from the peripheral blood of 13 young patients with multiple sclerosis. The multiple sclerosis patients were children and adolescents ranging in age from 6 to 15 years. Specimen: blood. In this chain, TRBV20-1 is recombined with TRBJ1-6; 9 bases in the middle match TRBD1. This receptor was identified in a girl between 10 and 17 years old with multiple sclerosis. CDR3 protein: CSAKPGTGYNSPLHF. Here is the DNA: TGCAGTGCTAAACCCGGGACAGGGTATAATTCACCCCTCCACTTT.